The present T cell receptor beta chain was sequenced within a study of somatic mutations in cytotoxic T cells in rheumatoid arthritis listed by TCRdb under 2017. About the full investigation: Before any treatment started and right after they were diagnosed, patients gave peripheral blood samples (about 30 ml EDTA). The study asked whether expanded CD8+ T-cell clones in newly diagnosed, untreated rheumatoid arthritis carry somatic mutations, and used TCRB deep sequencing to characterize clonality. Median age was essentially the same in the patient group and the control group. Some V beta antibody-stained T-cell populations were flow-sorted on a FACSAria II or Sony SH800 at nearly 100% purity, and sorted V beta1+ cells also underwent TCRB sequencing. TCRB deep sequencing was performed for approximately 60 rheumatoid arthritis patients and around 20 healthy controls. The full study reports these points: CD8+ T-cell clonality in rheumatoid arthritis patients was not significantly different from that in age-matched healthy controls. The largest CD8+ clone made up more than 20% of CD8+ cells in about an eighth of the 65 patients, and blood and synovial fluid shared several identical CD8+ TCRB sequences. The slight TRBV07 underrepresentation in patients was not adjusted for multiple comparisons. The expanded CD8+ clones had unknown antigen targets, and not appearing in virus-specific databases did not rule out that they were virus-specific. CD8+ clonality increased with age in patients (Spearman r ~ 0.49) but not in healthy controls.

As encoded in the germline V gene (reference sequence), CDR1 is SEHNR while CDR2 is FQNEAQ. Deletion took 2 bases off V and 9 bases off J, with a span of 16 bases between the germline ends. Taken from cysteine to phenylalanine, the CDR3 has 15 residues. This entry keeps only the CDR3 DNA: 45 bases, framed from base 1. This clone came up a few times. It has no known antigen specificity. No base quality information exists; no much larger clone differs at one position. On an AutoMACS, CD4+ and CD8+ cells were isolated via positive magnetic bead selection, and their purity was verified by flow cytometry. Initial screening for clonal expansions relied on flow cytometry with a TCR V beta antibody panel, after which sorted CD8+ fractions underwent TCRB deep sequencing for characterization. Peripheral blood mononuclear cells were obtained using density gradient separation with Ficoll-Paque PLUS. DNA was extracted from CD4-enriched, CD8-enriched or PBMC samples with Nucleospin Tissue or Tissue XS kits and quantified with a Qubit 2.0 fluorometer.

TCRB CDR3 sequencing used the immunoSEQ assay on genomic DNA. As for the authors' bioinformatics: Only a few patient CD8+ clones larger than 1% matched published virus-specific TCRB sequences when compared against them. Only productive TCRB rearrangements were included in the analyses. Defining a clone by its unique TCRB CDR3 sequence, the study calculated clonality as a productive clonality index derived from Shannon entropy. Repertoire overlap for a pair of samples was computed from each clone's template counts relative to total templates per sample. A correlation with a Spearman r of roughly 0.66 was found between V-gene usage by flow cytometry and V-gene usage by TCRB sequencing. TCRdb mirrors the immuneACCESS table, restricted to in-frame sequences. Some clones are absent from its copies; in checked studies, under half trace to an unresolved V gene, and the reason for the others is unknown. V and J calls plus clone size are reproduced from that table; the DNA served to infer D and trimming. The sample records around 20,000 clones, approximately 83% of which are singletons. The ten largest make up approximately 14% of the sample.

The chain employs TRBV7-9 and TRBJ2-2, and TRBD1 may be the D gene, going by 7 matching bases. The clonotype was recovered from an adult with rheumatoid arthritis. Sequenced: CD8+ T cells sorted from blood. This receptor carries the CDR3 CASSLTQGGLRELFF. The DNA sequence reads TGTGCCAGCAGCTTAACTCAGGGGGGCCTCAGGGAGCTGTTTTTT. With the portions outside the CDR3 filled from the reference TRBV7-9 and TRBJ2-2 genes, the complete variable region becomes DTGVSQNPRHKITKRGQNVTFRCDPISEHNRLYWYRQTLGQGPEFLTYFQNEAQLEKSRLLSDRFSAERPKGSFSTLEIQRTEQGDSAMYLCASSLTQGGLRELFFGEGSRLTVL.